Sequencing of this TCR beta chain was carried out in a study of shared T cell receptors in the human thymus. On this clone: At one of its ends the junction is not consistent with the germline gene, which may arise from a read error.

This CDR3 spans 15 amino acids. From germline, CDR1 is SGHAT and CDR2 FQNNGV. The data were produced by immunoSEQ multiplex PCR, yet TCRdb's version contains in-frame clones alone and is incomplete. Among 450,000 to 650,000 clones listed, approximately 80% were seen once. These data also formed part of another study, on human thymus T cells.

The V gene is TRBV11-2, the J gene TRBJ2-5; 8 bases align to TRBD1. Sequencing was performed on thymocytes. This TCR was recovered from a boy under two years old with a congenital heart defect. The CDR3 is CAGRRQGQGWETQYF. CDR3 DNA sequence: TGTGCCGGCAGACGACAAGGACAGGGATGGGAGACCCAGTACTTC.